Shown below are 10 T cell receptor beta chains from a single sample sequenced in a study of control samples from healthy donors and cancer patients. TCRdb keeps only in-frame clones here, not all; method: immunoSEQ multiplex PCR. The profile shows 45,000 to 60,000 clones, about nine tenths of them singletons. The sequenced material came from PBMCs. These receptors were taken from a man in his fifties or sixties with head and neck cancer.

The chain recombines TRBV2 with TRBJ1-5; 9 bases line up with TRBD1. The CDR3 runs 15 residues. Per the germline V gene, CDR1 is SNHLY and CDR2 is FYNNEI. Germline trimming cut 4 bases from V and 7 bases from J; bases unmatched to any gene: 8. Here the CDR3 reads CASSADRGKFQPQHF. As DNA, the CDR3 is TGTGCCAGCAGTGCGGACAGGGGCAAGTTCCAGCCCCAGCATTTT.

The gene calls are TRBV7-2 and TRBJ2-6, with 12 bases fitting TRBD1. The V segment lost 5 bases and the J segment 4 bases; nucleotides outside the gene matches: 6. CDR1 and CDR2 from the germline V gene are SGHTA and FQGNSA. The CDR3 extends over 17 amino acids. CDR3 in amino acids: CASSPGTGGTGANVLTF. The CDR3 region has the DNA TGTGCCAGCAGCCCGGGGACAGGGGGCACAGGGGCCAACGTCCTGACTTTC.

Points on this clone: The identical CDR3 is also encoded by other nucleotide sequences in the sample. The chain carries TRBV5-1 and TRBJ1-4; weak D call: TRBD1 (5 bases). Germline loops: CDR1 SGHRS, CDR2 YFSETQ. V shed 1 base and J shed 5 bases, with 9 bases lying between them. The CDR3 has 14 residues. Here the CDR3 DNA reads TGCGCCAGCAGCTTGTTAGGGGCGAATGAAAAACTGTTTTTT. Its protein is CASSLLGANEKLFF.

V usage is TRBV7-2 and J usage is TRBJ2-1; TRBD2 matches at 11 bases. Germline trimming cut 6 bases from V and 4 bases from J; bases unmatched to any gene: 11. CDR1 is SGHTA, CDR2 FQGNSA, per germline. The CDR3 length is 17 residues. CDR3 sequence reads: CASSRTSGSTHYNEQFF. The DNA for the CDR3 is TGTGCCAGCAGTCGGACTAGCGGGTCCACCCATTACAATGAGCAGTTCTTC.

This chain connects TRBV28 to TRBJ2-7; D is unresolved. The CDR3 spans 14 residues. V lost 7 bases, J lost 2 bases, and 15 bases lay in between. CDR1 is MDHEN and CDR2 is SYDVKM in the germline V gene. CDR3 DNA: TGTGCCAGCATTGCCCCCGGGCCAACCTACGAGCAGTACTTC. Encoded protein: CASIAPGPTYEQYF.

This clone was seen only a few times. The chain combines TRBV7-2 with TRBJ1-2, with 7 bases aligning to TRBD1. The CDR3 runs 16 residues. Germline trimming cut 5 bases from V and 5 bases from J; bases unmatched to any gene: 14. Germline CDR1 SGHTA, CDR2 FQGNSA. This CDR3 is CASSPGRTGTVYGYTF. CDR3 DNA: TGTGCCAGCAGCCCAGGTCGGACTGGGACAGTGTATGGCTACACCTTC. Filled out from reference TRBV7-2 and TRBJ1-2, the complete variable domain reads GAGVSQSPSNKVTEKGKDVELRCDPISGHTALYWYRQSLGQGLEFLIYFQGNSAPDKSGLPSDRFSAERTGGSVSTLTIQRTQQEDSAVYLCASSPGRTGTVYGYTFGSGTRLTVV.

V usage is TRBV28 and J usage is TRBJ2-3; 9 nucleotides match TRBD2. There are 14 residues in the CDR3. The junction had 9 bases not matched to a gene; V was cut back by 9 bases and J by 5 bases. Germline CDR1 reads MDHEN; CDR2 reads SYDVKM. The CDR3 region is CASLLSGRGDTQYF. The CDR3 bases are TGTGCCAGTTTGCTTAGCGGGAGAGGAGATACGCAGTATTTT.

V is TRBV5-5 and J is TRBJ1-3; perhaps TRBD1 as D (5 bases). V gave up 4 bases and J gave up 4 bases, with 15 bases separating them. The germline gives CDR1 SGHKS, CDR2 YYEKEE (reference sequence). This CDR3 spans 15 amino acids. CDR3 residues: CASSLGGGAGNTIYF. In DNA form, the CDR3 reads TGTGCCAGCAGCCTTGGAGGAGGGGCCGGAAACACCATATATTTT.

The chain links TRBV28 to TRBJ2-5, with 9 bases matching TRBD1. After removal of 5 bases from V and 6 bases from J, the junction contained 13 bases not matched to a gene. Germline V gene sequence: CDR1 MDHEN, CDR2 SYDVKM. There are 16 residues in the CDR3. This CDR3 reads CASSGFRDRVVQTQYF. The CDR3, as DNA: TGTGCCAGCAGTGGCTTTCGGGACAGGGTAGTACAGACCCAGTACTTC.

This clone was counted between two and nine times. The chain joins TRBV3-1 (or the pseudogene TRBV3-2) to TRBJ1-6; D might be TRBD1 (5 bases). The length of the CDR3 is 15 residues. Germline loops: CDR1 LGHDT, CDR2 YNNKEL (reference sequence). V shed 1 base and J shed 8 bases, with 12 bases lying between them. CDR3 in amino acids: CASSQGAGRDSPLHF. CDR3 in DNA: TGTGCCAGCAGCCAAGGGGCAGGCAGGGATTCACCCCTCCACTTT.